This note documents a single T cell receptor beta chain sequence. The antigen is not known. The data originate from a study of cytomegalovirus exposure and HLA in healthy donors. Background on the study: Earlier sequencing of 150 million to 200 million T cells yielded fewer than 140 million unique TCR beta sequences. Study outcomes and limitations: Earlier results showed most TCR beta V segments being productive about 90% or about 30% of the time. Later analysis indicated greater clonal expansion among HLA-associated TCR beta chains than among equally common other chains.

The PCR had 60 Vbeta and 13 Jbeta primers. TCRdb's copy holds only in-frame clones and misses some; the assay was immunoSEQ multiplex PCR. The sample lists under 250,000 clones, approximately 79% occurring once. The CDR3 consists of 17 residues. J was trimmed by 1 base and V by 3 bases; bases with no gene match: 9. Germline V gene data show CDR1 as SGHRS and CDR2 as YFSETQ. The chain employs TRBV5-1 and TRBJ1-1, with TRBD1 matching over 10 bases. The sequence derives from a man aged 45 to 65 in good health and CMV-seronegative. What was sequenced was PBMCs. The CDR3 DNA sequence: TGCGCCAGCAGCTCCCCCCCGGGACAGGGGACGAACACTGAAGCTTTCTTT. Its protein is CASSSPPGQGTNTEAFF. The complete variable domain, with remaining parts taken from reference TRBV5-1 and TRBJ1-1, reads KAGVTQTPRYLIKTRGQQVTLSCSPISGHRSVSWYQQTPGQGLQFLFEYFSETQRNKGNFPGRFSGRQFSNSRSEMNVSTLELGDSALYLCASSSPPGQGTNTEAFFGQGTRLTVV.